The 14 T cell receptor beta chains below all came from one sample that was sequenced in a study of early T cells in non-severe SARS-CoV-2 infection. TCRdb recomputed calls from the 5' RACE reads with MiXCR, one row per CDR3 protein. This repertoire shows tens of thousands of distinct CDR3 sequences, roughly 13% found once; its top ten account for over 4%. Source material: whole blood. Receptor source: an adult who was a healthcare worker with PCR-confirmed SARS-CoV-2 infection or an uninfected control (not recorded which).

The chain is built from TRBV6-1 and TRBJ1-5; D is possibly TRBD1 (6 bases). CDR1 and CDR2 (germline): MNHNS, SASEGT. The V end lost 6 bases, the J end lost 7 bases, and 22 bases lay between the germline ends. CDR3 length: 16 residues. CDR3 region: CASSARQRGLGQPQHF. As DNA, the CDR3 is TGTGCCAGCAGCGCCCGGCAGCGGGGGCTAGGGCAGCCCCAGCATTTT.

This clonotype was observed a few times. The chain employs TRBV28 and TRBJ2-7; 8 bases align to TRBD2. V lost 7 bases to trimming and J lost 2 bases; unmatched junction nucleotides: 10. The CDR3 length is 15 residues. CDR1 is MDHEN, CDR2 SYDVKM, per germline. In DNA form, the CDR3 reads TGTGCCAGCAATAGCGGGAACGGCTTGCCCTACGAGCAGTACTTC. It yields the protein CASNSGNGLPYEQYF.

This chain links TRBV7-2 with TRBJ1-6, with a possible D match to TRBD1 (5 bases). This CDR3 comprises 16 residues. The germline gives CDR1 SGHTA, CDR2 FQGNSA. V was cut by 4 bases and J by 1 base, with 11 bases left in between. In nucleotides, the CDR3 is TGTGCCAGCAGCTACCGAGGGGTGTCCTATAATTCACCCCTCCACTTT. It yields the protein CASSYRGVSYNSPLHF.

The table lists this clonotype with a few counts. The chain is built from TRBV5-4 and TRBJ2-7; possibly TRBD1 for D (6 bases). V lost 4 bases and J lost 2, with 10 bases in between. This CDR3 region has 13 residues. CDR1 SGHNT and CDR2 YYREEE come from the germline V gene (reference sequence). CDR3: CASSAGQTYEQYF. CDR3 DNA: TGTGCCAGCAGCGCTGGACAGACCTACGAGCAGTACTTC.

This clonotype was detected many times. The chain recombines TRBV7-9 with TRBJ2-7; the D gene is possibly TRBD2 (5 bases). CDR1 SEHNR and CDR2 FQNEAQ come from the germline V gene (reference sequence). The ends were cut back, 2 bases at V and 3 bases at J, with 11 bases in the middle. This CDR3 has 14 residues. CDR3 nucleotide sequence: TGTGCCAGCAGCTTACGGGGAGAGGGCTACGAGCAGTACTTC. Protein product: CASSLRGEGYEQYF.

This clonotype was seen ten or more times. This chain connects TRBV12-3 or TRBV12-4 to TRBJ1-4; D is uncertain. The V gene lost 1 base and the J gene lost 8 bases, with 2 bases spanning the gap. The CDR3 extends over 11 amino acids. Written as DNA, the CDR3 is TGTGCCAGCAGTTTAGGGGAAAAACTGTTTTTT. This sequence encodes CASSLGEKLFF.

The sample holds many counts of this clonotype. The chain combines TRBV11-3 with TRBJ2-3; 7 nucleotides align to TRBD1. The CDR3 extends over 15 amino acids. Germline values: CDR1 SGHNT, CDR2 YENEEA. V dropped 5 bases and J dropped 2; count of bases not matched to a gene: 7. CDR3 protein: CASSHGTEFTDTQYF. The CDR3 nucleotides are TGTGCCAGCAGCCACGGGACAGAATTCACAGATACGCAGTATTTT.

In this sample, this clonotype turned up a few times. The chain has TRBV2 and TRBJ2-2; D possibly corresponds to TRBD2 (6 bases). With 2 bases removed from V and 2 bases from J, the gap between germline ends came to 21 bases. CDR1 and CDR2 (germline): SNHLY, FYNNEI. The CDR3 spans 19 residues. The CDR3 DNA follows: TGTGCCAGCAGTGAATTCTGGGGTAGCGGTCATTTAAACACCGGGGAGCTGTTTTTT. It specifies CASSEFWGSGHLNTGELFF.

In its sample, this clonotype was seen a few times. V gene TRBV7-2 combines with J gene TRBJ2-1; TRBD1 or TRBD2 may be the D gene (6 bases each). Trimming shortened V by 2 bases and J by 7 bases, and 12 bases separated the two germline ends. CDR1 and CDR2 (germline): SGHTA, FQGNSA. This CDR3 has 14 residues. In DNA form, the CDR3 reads TGTGCCAGCAGCTTAACGGGGGCAGGGAATGAGCAGTTCTTC. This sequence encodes CASSLTGAGNEQFF.

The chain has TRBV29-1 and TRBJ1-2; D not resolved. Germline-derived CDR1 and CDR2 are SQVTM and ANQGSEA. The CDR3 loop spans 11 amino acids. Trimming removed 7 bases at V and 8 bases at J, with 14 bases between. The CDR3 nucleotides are TGCAGCGCTGGACGGAGCCTCGGCTACACCTTC. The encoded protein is CSAGRSLGYTF.

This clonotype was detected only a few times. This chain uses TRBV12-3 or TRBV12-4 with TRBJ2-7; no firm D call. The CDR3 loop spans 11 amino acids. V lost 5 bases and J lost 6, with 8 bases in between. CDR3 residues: CASSDIGEQYF. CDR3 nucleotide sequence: TGTGCCAGCAGTGACATAGGCGAGCAGTACTTC.

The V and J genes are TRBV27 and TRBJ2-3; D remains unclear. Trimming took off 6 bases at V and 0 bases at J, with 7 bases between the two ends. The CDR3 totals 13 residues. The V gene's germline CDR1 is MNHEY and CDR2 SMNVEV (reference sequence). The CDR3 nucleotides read TGTGCCAGCAGCCACCAAAGCACAGATACGCAGTATTTT. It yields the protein CASSHQSTDTQYF.

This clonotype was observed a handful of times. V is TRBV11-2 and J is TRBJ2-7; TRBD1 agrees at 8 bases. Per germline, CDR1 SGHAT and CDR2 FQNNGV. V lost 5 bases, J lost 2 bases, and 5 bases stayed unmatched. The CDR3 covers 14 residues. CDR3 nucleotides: TGTGCCAGCAGCACAGGGGGGACAGCCTACGAGCAGTACTTC. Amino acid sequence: CASSTGGTAYEQYF.

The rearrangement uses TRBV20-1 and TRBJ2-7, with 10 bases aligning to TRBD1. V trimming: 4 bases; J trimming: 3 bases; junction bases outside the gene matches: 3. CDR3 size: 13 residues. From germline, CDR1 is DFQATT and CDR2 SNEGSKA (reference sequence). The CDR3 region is CSATRDRGYEQYF. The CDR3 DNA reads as TGCAGTGCTACAAGGGACAGGGGCTACGAGCAGTACTTC.